Listed here is a single T cell receptor (beta chain). Antigen specificity is unknown. This entry comes from a study of chemoradiotherapy in HPV16-positive cancers. The overall study: Candidate HPV-specific T-cell clones and common TCR motifs came from functional assays in a couple of HPV16-positive patients.

Method: immunoSEQ multiplex PCR; TCRdb's copy keeps in-frame clones and lacks some. The table includes 40,000 or so clones, more than 75% detected once. The length of the CDR3 is 14 residues. V lost 3 bases to trimming and J lost 1 base; unmatched junction nucleotides: 3. Germline V gene data show CDR1 as KGHSH and CDR2 as LQKENI. Study results and caveats: HPV-responsive T-cell expansion during chemoradiotherapy was linked to improved recurrence-free survival in HPV16-positive patients.

This TCR derives from a human donor with HPV-associated anogenital cancer. The sequenced sample was blood, obtained from a patient who underwent chemoradiotherapy. The chain recombines TRBV18 with TRBJ2-7, with 7 bases that match TRBD1. CDR3: CASSPTDRSYEQYF. In DNA, the CDR3 is TGTGCCAGCTCACCTACGGACAGGTCCTACGAGCAGTACTTC.